This T cell receptor (beta chain) is from a study of Graves' ophthalmopathy and Graves' hyperthyroidism. Study-level results: Blood was where most expanded thyroid clonotypes above 0.001 frequency also turned up.

As regards this clonotype: The antigen is undetermined.

Other autoimmune diseases, uncontrolled infections, pregnancy or lactation ruled patients out of participation. Using RNA transcripts, the TCR beta CDR3 regions were amplified. HTBI primers served in a first-round RT-PCR, which a second-round multiplex PCR followed. One entry per CDR3 protein results from TCRdb running MiXCR on the multiplex PCR reads. The table lists almost 750,000 distinct CDR3 sequences, roughly 40% of them singletons. CDR3 length: 14 amino acids. CDR1 and CDR2 from the germline V gene are SEHNR and FQNEAQ (reference sequence). The V gene is TRBV7-9, the J gene TRBJ2-5, with 9 bases lining up with TRBD2. The DNA end is more similar to TRBJ2-1, so the J call may be wrong. The sequencing input was peripheral blood. The TCR comes from an adult man with Graves' ophthalmopathy. The CDR3 sequence: CASSLVAGANEQFF. DNA for the CDR3: TGTGCCAGCAGCTTAGTAGCGGGGGCCAATGAGCAGTTCTTC.